Many counts were recorded for the clone carrying this T cell receptor (beta chain). The data are from a study of T-cell reconstitution after alpha-beta-depleted transplantation in children. As it was prepared, the TCRbeta library received unique molecular identifiers. Using its own MiXCR run on the PCR reads, TCRdb lists one record per CDR3 protein. The data show 200,000 to 250,000 distinct CDR3 sequences, with roughly 9% seen just once and about 6% held by the top ten. The specimen was PBMCs from the stem cell graft donor, collected from the stem cell graft. The clonotype was recovered from a human donor who donated a stem cell graft to a child with acute lymphoblastic leukemia.

The CDR3 sequence is CAISESTGGSYEQYF. DNA of the CDR3: TGTGCCATCAGTGAGTCCACGGGGGGGTCCTACGAGCAGTACTTC. The chain couples TRBV10-3 to TRBJ2-7, with TRBD2 matching over 8 bases. The germline V gene has CDR1 ENHRY and CDR2 SYGVKD. CDR3 length: 15 amino acids. V was pared by 0 bases and J by 1 base, with 2 bases of the junction left unmatched.